These 8 T cell receptor beta chains were sequenced from one sample in a study of shared T cell receptors in the human thymus. Assay used: immunoSEQ multiplex PCR; TCRdb lists only in-frame clones, some missing. Found here are roughly 700,000 clones, approximately 88% of them singletons; the top ten hold 0.01%. The sample also formed part of further work on human thymus T cells.

The specimen was thymocytes. These receptors were collected from a boy in the first two years of life with a congenital heart defect.

The J gene is TRBJ2-3, the V gene TRBV7-9, with D possibly being TRBD2 (6 bases). The CDR3 consists of 15 residues. V gave up 5 bases and J gave up 4 bases, with 16 bases separating them. Germline assignment: CDR1 SEHNR and CDR2 FQNEAQ (reference sequence). The CDR3 sequence: CASSRGLTSPDTQYF. CDR3 DNA: TGTGCCAGCAGCCGTGGATTGACTAGTCCAGATACGCAGTATTTT.

V and J are TRBV9 and TRBJ2-1; the match to TRBD1 covers 7 bases. Germline assignment: CDR1 SGDLS and CDR2 YYNGEE. Trimming cost V 7 bases and J 4 bases; bases outside gene matches: 8. The length of the CDR3 is 14 residues. CDR3 DNA: TGTGCCAGCCGATCGGGACAGTTGTACAATGAGCAGTTCTTC. It is translated as CASRSGQLYNEQFF.

The rearrangement links TRBV6-4 to TRBJ2-1, with TRBD2 matching over 13 bases. V shed 0 bases and J 6 bases; nucleotides not matched to a gene: 8. CDR3 size: 18 residues. Germline V gene sequence: CDR1 MRHNA, CDR2 SNTAGT. In DNA form, the CDR3 reads TGTGCCAGCAGTGACTCGGTGACTAGCGGGAGGTCGGGCAATGAGCAGTTCTTC. As protein: CASSDSVTSGRSGNEQFF.

The chain is built from TRBV20-1 and TRBJ1-2; D is unresolved. Trimming pared 5 bases from V and 7 bases from J, leaving 8 bases between. Germline V gives CDR1 DFQATT, CDR2 SNEGSKA (reference sequence). This CDR3 contains 10 residues. The CDR3 protein is CSALLSGYTF. DNA of the CDR3: TGCAGTGCTCTTTTGTCTGGCTACACCTTC.

V gene TRBV5-1 combines with J gene TRBJ1-5; 7 bases map to TRBD1. Germline-derived CDR1 and CDR2 are SGHRS and YFSETQ. The ends lost 4 bases at V and 4 bases at J; junction bases unmatched: 14. The CDR3 is made up of 17 amino acids. The CDR3: CASSQAPTGSGNQPQHF. CDR3 sequence (DNA): TGCGCCAGCAGCCAGGCCCCGACAGGGTCAGGGAATCAGCCCCAGCATTTT.

The chain carries TRBV4-1 and TRBJ2-1, with 11 bases that match TRBD2. CDR3 length: 18 amino acids. The V segment lost 2 bases and the J segment 5 bases; nucleotides outside the gene matches: 11. The germline gives CDR1 MGHRA, CDR2 YSYEKL. CDR3 sequence: CASSQFPIGLAGNNEQFF. The DNA for the CDR3 is TGCGCCAGCAGCCAATTCCCCATCGGACTAGCGGGTAACAATGAGCAGTTCTTC.

This chain uses TRBV5-4 with TRBJ1-5; the D gene is possibly TRBD1 (5 bases). The ends were cut back, 4 bases at V and 2 bases at J, with 19 bases in the middle. Germline CDR1 and CDR2: SGHNT and YYREEE (reference sequence). The CDR3 extends over 17 amino acids. The CDR3 bases are TGTGCCAGCAGCCCTCACAGGCGCCTCTTGCGCAATCAGCCCCAGCATTTT. This codes for CASSPHRRLLRNQPQHF.

The chain couples TRBV7-9 to TRBJ2-3, with a weak D call TRBD2 (5 bases). Trimming stripped 5 bases from V and 3 bases from J, with 18 bases between. In germline, CDR1 is SEHNR, CDR2 FQNEAQ (reference sequence). The CDR3 is 16 residues long. CDR3 region: CASSPSRVGTTDTQYF. The CDR3 nucleotides are TGTGCCAGCAGCCCGTCGAGGGTGGGTACGACAGATACGCAGTATTTT.